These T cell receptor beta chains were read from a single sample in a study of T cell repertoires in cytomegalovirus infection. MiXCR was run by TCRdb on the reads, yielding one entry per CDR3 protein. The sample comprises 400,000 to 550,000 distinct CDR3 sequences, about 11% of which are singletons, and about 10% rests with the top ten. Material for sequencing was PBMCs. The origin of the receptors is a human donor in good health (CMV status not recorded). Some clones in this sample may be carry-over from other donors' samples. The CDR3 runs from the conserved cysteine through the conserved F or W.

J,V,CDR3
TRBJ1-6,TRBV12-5,CASGLDLAPLHF
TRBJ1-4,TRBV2,CASQTGVEEKLFF
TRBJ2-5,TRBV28,CASTPLRVGARETQYF
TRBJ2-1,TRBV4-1,CASSQRPEVAYNEQFF
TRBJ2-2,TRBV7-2,CASSLVSGRAGITGELFF
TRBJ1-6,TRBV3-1,CASSQGWDSYNSPLHF
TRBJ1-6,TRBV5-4,CASSLGQPDSPLHF
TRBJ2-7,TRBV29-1,CSVPGTDFYEQYF
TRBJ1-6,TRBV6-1,CASRSTARSPLHF
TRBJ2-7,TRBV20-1,CSADLSREQYF
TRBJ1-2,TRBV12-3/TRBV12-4,CASSFGHNGYTF
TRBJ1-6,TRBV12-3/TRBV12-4,CASSLWGIESPLHF
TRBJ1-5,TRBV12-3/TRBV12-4,CASSLFNRGQGGQPQHF
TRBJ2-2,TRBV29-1,CSVPTGGKTGELFF
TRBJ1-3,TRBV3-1,CASSQDNRRANTIYF
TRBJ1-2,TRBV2,CASTDPRRGIGYTF
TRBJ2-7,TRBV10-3,CAISSVPGLAGEEQYF
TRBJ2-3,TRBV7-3,CASSPLSGTDTQYF
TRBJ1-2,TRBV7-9,CASSLEGSNGYTF
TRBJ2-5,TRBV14,CASSYGDLRAPIKTQYF
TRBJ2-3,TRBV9,CASSARTSGGVRTQYF
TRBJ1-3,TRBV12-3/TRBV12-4,CASSLQSGVSGNTIYF
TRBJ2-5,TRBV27,CASSLSAGWGETQYF
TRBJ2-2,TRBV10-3,CAISLQAGTNTGELFF
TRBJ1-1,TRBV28,CASSFPTSDRMNTEAFF
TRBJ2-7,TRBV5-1,CASSLLGTGTHEQYF
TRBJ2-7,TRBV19,CASSIVGAYEQYF
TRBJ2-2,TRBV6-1,CASSEGDRYPNTGELFF
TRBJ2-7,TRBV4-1,CASSQVTTGTGTYEQYF
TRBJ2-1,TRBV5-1,CASSPLWAGDYNEQFF
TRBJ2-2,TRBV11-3,CASSTRQGSGELFF
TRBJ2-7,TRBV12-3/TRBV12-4,CASGQGPSSYEQYF
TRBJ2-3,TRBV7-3,CASSNLGQGTDTQYF
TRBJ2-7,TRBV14,CASRSSSGRWSYEQYF
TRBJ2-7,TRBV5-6,CASSYGGGFPNEQYF
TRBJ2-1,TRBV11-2,CASSLWRDNEQFF